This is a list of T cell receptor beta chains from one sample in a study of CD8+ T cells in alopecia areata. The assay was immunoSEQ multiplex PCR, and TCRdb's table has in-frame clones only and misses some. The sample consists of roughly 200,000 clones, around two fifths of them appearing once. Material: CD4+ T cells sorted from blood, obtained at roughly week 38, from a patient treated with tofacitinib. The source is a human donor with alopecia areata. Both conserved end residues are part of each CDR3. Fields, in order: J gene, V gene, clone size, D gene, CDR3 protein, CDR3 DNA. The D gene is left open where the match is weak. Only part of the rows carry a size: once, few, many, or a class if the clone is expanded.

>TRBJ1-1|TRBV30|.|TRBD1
CAWSVTGARLEAFF
TGTGCCTGGAGTGTAACAGGGGCCCGACTTGAAGCTTTCTTT
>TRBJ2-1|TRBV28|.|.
CASSSYNEQFF
TGTGCCAGCAGTTCGTACAATGAGCAGTTCTTC
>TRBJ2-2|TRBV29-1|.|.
CSVSSGTGELFF
TGCAGCGTATCAAGTGGCACCGGGGAGCTGTTTTTT
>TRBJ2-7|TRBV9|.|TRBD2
CASSVASASGPYEQYF
TGTGCCAGCAGCGTAGCCTCTGCTAGCGGCCCCTACGAGCAGTACTTC
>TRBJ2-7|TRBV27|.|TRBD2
CASRPGGSSSYEQYF
TGTGCCAGCAGGCCCGGGGGGTCCTCCTCCTACGAGCAGTACTTC
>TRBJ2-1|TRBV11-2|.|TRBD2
CASSPPLAGVRNEQFF
TGTGCCAGCAGCCCCCCTTTAGCGGGAGTAAGGAATGAGCAGTTCTTC
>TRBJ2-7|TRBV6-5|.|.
CASSYRRRGYEQYF
TGTGCCAGCAGTTATAGGCGAAGAGGCTACGAGCAGTACTTC
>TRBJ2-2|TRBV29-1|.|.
CSVELAGRVTGELFF
TGCAGCGTTGAACTGGCAGGGCGAGTCACCGGGGAGCTGTTTTTT
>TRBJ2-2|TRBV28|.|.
CASSLSPGELFF
TGTGCCAGCAGTTTATCTCCCGGGGAGCTGTTTTTT
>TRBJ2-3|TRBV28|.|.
CAWGASGYTGDTQYF
TGCGCGTGGGGGGCTAGCGGCTATACAGGGGATACGCAGTATTTT
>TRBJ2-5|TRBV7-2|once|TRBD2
CASRRPLAGDGTQYF
TGTGCCAGCAGACGTCCACTAGCGGGAGATGGGACCCAGTACTTC
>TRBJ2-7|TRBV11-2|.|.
CASSSEVKQYF
TGTGCCAGCAGCTCCGAGGTGAAGCAGTACTTC
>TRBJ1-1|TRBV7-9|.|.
CASRSTKTVLGEAFF
TGTGCCAGCAGGAGTACTAAAACCGTGCTGGGGGAAGCTTTCTTT
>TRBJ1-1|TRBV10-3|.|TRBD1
CAISDSRQGGTEAFF
TGTGCCATCAGTGACTCCCGACAGGGCGGAACTGAAGCTTTCTTT
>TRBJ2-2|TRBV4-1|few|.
CASSQEAQLNTGELFF
TGCGCCAGCAGCCAAGAAGCCCAGTTGAACACCGGGGAGCTGTTTTTT
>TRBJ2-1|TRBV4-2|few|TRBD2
CASSQVLAGGGNEQFF
TGTGCCAGCAGCCAAGTCCTAGCGGGAGGAGGGAATGAGCAGTTCTTC
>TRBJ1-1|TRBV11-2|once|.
CASSPTDTEAFF
TGTGCCAGCAGCCCCACTGACACTGAAGCTTTCTTT
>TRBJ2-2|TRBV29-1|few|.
CSVESGELFF
TGCAGCGTTGAGTCCGGGGAGCTGTTTTTT
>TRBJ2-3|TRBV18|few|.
CASSPPGLVDTQYF
TGTGCCAGCTCACCACCGGGGCTCGTAGATACGCAGTATTTT
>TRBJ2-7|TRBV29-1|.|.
CRGGVEGRCDEQYF
TGCAGGGGTGGGGTGGAGGGCCGGTGCGACGAGCAGTACTTC
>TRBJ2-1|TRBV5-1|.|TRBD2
CASSLGDGSGRDEQFF
TGCGCCAGCAGCTTGGGGGATGGTAGCGGGAGAGATGAGCAGTTCTTC
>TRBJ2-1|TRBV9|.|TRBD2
CASSQAGVSYNEQFF
TGTGCCAGCAGCCAAGCGGGAGTGTCCTACAATGAGCAGTTCTTC
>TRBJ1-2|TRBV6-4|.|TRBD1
CASSERTGSGYTF
TGTGCCAGCAGTGAACGGACAGGGTCTGGCTACACCTTC
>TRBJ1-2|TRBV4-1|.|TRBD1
CASSQMTGTAGYTF
TGCGCCAGCAGCCAGATGACAGGGACCGCTGGCTACACCTTC
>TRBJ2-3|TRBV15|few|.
CATVDWGSSTDTQYF
TGTGCCACCGTCGATTGGGGGTCTAGCACAGATACGCAGTATTTT
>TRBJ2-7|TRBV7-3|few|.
CASSLASGNEQYF
TGTGCCAGCAGCCTAGCGTCGGGTAACGAGCAGTACTTC
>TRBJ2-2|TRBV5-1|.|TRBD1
CASSWAGGTGELFF
TGCGCCAGCAGCTGGGCAGGGGGCACCGGGGAGCTGTTTTTT
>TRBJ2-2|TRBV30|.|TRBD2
CAWSTGGITGELFF
TGTGCCTGGAGTACGGGAGGGATCACCGGGGAGCTGTTTTTT
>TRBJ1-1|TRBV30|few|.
CAWSVRNGDTEAFF
TGTGCCTGGAGTGTACGGAACGGGGACACTGAAGCTTTCTTT
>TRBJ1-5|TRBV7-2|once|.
CASSLDGQGMEPQHF
TGTGCCAGCAGCTTAGATGGGCAGGGAATGGAGCCCCAGCATTTT
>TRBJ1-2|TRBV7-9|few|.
CASSLDKYGYTF
TGTGCCAGCAGCTTAGATAAGTATGGCTACACCTTC
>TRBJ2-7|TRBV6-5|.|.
CASTSLDEQYF
TGTGCCAGCACCTCCTTAGACGAGCAGTACTTC
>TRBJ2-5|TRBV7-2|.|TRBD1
CASSPDRQETQYF
TGTGCCAGCAGCCCGGACAGGCAAGAGACCCAGTACTTC
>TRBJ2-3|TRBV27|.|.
CASSPRGLGTDTQYF
TGTGCCAGCAGTCCCCGGGGGTTGGGAACAGATACGCAGTATTTT
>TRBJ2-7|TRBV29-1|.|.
CSVDMGSGEQYF
TGCAGCGTTGATATGGGTTCTGGCGAGCAGTACTTC
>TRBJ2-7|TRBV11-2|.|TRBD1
CASSFLRGGTGSYEQYF
TGTGCCAGCAGCTTCCTACGAGGGGGGACAGGGTCTTACGAGCAGTACTTC
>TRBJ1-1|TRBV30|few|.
CAWSVRGNTEAFF
TGTGCCTGGAGTGTAAGAGGGAACACTGAAGCTTTCTTT
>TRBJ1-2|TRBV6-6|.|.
CASSPAPAQRGYTF
TGTGCCAGCAGTCCCGCCCCAGCCCAAAGGGGCTACACCTTC
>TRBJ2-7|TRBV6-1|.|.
CASSVGYEQYF
TGTGCCAGCAGTGTGGGTTACGAGCAGTACTTC
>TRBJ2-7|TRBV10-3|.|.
CAISEWAYEQYF
TGTGCCATCAGTGAGTGGGCATACGAGCAGTACTTC
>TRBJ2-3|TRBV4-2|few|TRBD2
CASSQDATSGRDTQYF
TGTGCCAGCAGCCAAGATGCAACTAGCGGGAGAGATACGCAGTATTTT
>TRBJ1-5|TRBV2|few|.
CASRGPLSNQPQHF
TGTGCCAGCAGGGGACCTCTTAGCAATCAGCCCCAGCATTTT
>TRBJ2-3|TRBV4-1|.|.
CASSQVEDTQYF
TGCGCCAGCAGCCAAGTTGAAGATACGCAGTATTTT
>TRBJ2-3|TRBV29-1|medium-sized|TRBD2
CSATGGRGSTDTQYF
TGCAGCGCAACAGGCGGGAGAGGGAGCACAGATACGCAGTATTTT
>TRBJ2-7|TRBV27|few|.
CASLFSYEQYF
TGTGCCAGCCTATTCTCCTACGAGCAGTACTTC